The entry that follows covers one T cell receptor beta chain sequence. Its specificity is not known. This table comes from immunoSEQ multiplex PCR, and its TCRdb copy is limited to in-frame clones, with some not included. The sample holds around 30,000 clones; roughly four fifths are singletons and the top ten take around 0.91%. The data were obtained in a study of T cells in narcolepsy. Turning to the study itself: Donors had narcolepsy type 1 or type 2, or were healthy controls.

Study outcomes and limitations: Same-patient CSF and blood CD4+ T cell clonotypes included HCRT-specific and TRIB2-specific autoreactive ones. Blood of same and different patients, but not healthy controls, reportedly held recurring autoreactive clonotypes.

This receptor was taken from a human donor with narcolepsy. Sequenced: CD45RA- memory CD4+ T cells from PBMCs.

CDR3 DNA: TGTGCCAGCAGCTTAAGGCTAGCGGGGAACACCGGGGAGCTGTTTTTT. Protein product: CASSLRLAGNTGELFF. The V gene is TRBV7-6, the J gene TRBJ2-2; 8 bases are a match to TRBD2. In germline, CDR1 is SGHVS, CDR2 FNYEAQ. The CDR3 covers 16 residues. V gave up 2 bases and J gave up 1 base; unmatched junction bases: 3.